This passage covers 5 T cell receptor beta chains from one sample sequenced in a study of T cells in Graves' hyperthyroidism and ophthalmopathy. Regions amplified from RNA transcripts were the TCR beta CDR3 regions. Carried out on the TCR CDR3, a first-round RT-PCR used the HTBI primer set. TCRdb redid the calling of the multiplex PCR reads with MiXCR, one entry per CDR3 protein. The sample lists about 330,000 distinct CDR3 sequences, 12% to 15% seen once, with 30% to 40% in the top ten. Sequencing was done on a sample of blood. These receptors originate from a woman aged 40 to 50 with Graves' ophthalmopathy.

This chain links TRBV28 with TRBJ1-1; 7 nucleotides align to TRBD1. CDR1 MDHEN and CDR2 SYDVKM come from the germline V gene. The CDR3 contains 16 residues. The J segment lost 1 base and the V segment lost 5 bases, leaving 10 bases of the junction unmatched. In DNA form, the CDR3 reads TGTGCCAGCAGTCCACAGGGGATAGTGGGGAACACTGAAGCTTTCTTT. Protein: CASSPQGIVGNTEAFF.

The sample holds many counts of this clonotype. The chain joins TRBV6-1 to TRBJ2-7; 7 positions match TRBD1. Germline V gene data show CDR1 as MNHNS and CDR2 as SASEGT. V was pared by 5 bases and J by 7 bases, with 11 bases of the junction left unmatched. This CDR3 spans 14 amino acids. CDR3 in amino acids: CASSTLDREAEQYF. CDR3 in DNA: TGTGCCAGCAGTACCCTTGACAGGGAAGCGGAGCAGTACTTC.

This clonotype was counted a few times. The CDR3 DNA sequence: TGTGCCAGTAGTATCCCCGGCCTGGACTCCTACAATGAGCAGTTCTTC. Encoded protein: CASSIPGLDSYNEQFF. The V call is TRBV19, the J call TRBJ2-1; D gene unclear. V was trimmed by 3 bases and J by 0 bases, leaving 12 bases between them. Per the germline V gene, CDR1 is LNHDA and CDR2 is SQIVND (reference sequence). CDR3 length: 16 residues.

This clonotype was found a few times. The rearrangement links TRBV20-1 to TRBJ1-5; TRBD1 agrees at 9 bases. The CDR3 is 18 residues long. Trimming at V came to 4 bases and at J to 0 bases, leaving 13 bases not matched to a gene. The germline V gene encodes CDR1 DFQATT and CDR2 SNEGSKA (reference sequence). CDR3: CSATSSDRGSLSNQPQHF. DNA of the CDR3: TGCAGTGCTACCTCATCGGACAGGGGTTCTCTTAGCAATCAGCCCCAGCATTTT.

The chain has TRBV7-8 and TRBJ2-3, with 10 bases that match TRBD2. Trimming took 5 bases from V and 4 from J; bases not matched to a gene: 9. The length of the CDR3 is 16 residues. In germline, CDR1 is SGHVS, CDR2 FQNEAQ. The CDR3 spells CASSGTLAGAPDTQYF. The CDR3 DNA reads as TGTGCCAGCAGCGGGACTCTAGCGGGAGCCCCAGATACGCAGTATTTT.